These T cell receptor beta chains were read from a single sample in a study of T cells in Graves' hyperthyroidism and ophthalmopathy. MiXCR, run by TCRdb on the multiplex PCR reads, gives a single entry per CDR3 protein. The table has under 250,000 distinct CDR3 sequences, roughly a sixth seen once. The sample taken for sequencing was blood. These receptors were taken from a woman in her forties or fifties with Graves' hyperthyroidism. CDR3s include the opening cysteine and the closing phenylalanine or tryptophan. Fields, in order: J gene, clone size, D gene, CDR3 length, V gene, CDR3 protein, CDR3 DNA. A D gene is named only where the DNA matches it firmly. Where a row states a size, it is once, few, many or the class of an expanded clone; other rows omit it.

TRBJ1-1 | once | TRBD1 | 16 | TRBV6-9 | CASSFAPGQLNTEAFF | TGTGCCAGCAGTTTCGCCCCGGGACAGTTGAACACTGAAGCTTTCTTT
TRBJ2-3 | few | TRBD2 | 17 | TRBV3-1 | CASSPPGTSGRTDTQYF | TGTGCCAGCAGCCCGCCCGGGACTAGCGGGAGGACAGATACGCAGTATTTT
TRBJ1-5 | many | - | 18 | TRBV6-1 | CASSEGQGFGANDQPQHF | TGTGCCAGCAGTGAAGGTCAGGGGTTCGGAGCCAACGATCAGCCCCAGCATTTT
TRBJ2-5 | many | TRBD2 | 15 | TRBV2 | CASSETSGSLETQYF | TGTGCCAGCAGTGAGACTAGCGGGAGTTTGGAGACCCAGTACTTC
TRBJ2-7 | - | - | 16 | TRBV15 | CATSRVPLGDTYEQYF | TGTGCCACCAGCAGAGTTCCCCTGGGGGATACCTACGAGCAGTACTTC
TRBJ2-2 | - | TRBD1 | 19 | TRBV12-5 | CASGLVLGTGALNTGELFF | TGTGCTAGTGGTTTGGTACTAGGGACAGGGGCCCTGAACACCGGGGAGCTGTTTTTT
TRBJ2-1 | - | - | 17 | TRBV24-1 | CATSDSGSGTGYNEQFF | TGCGCCACCAGTGATTCCGGGTCGGGTACGGGATACAATGAGCAGTTCTTC
TRBJ1-2 | many | - | 13 | TRBV28 | CASSLLRGRGYTF | TGTGCCAGCAGTTTGTTGAGGGGCCGCGGCTACACCTTC
TRBJ2-2 | - | - | 14 | TRBV14 | CASSQETLTGKLFF | TGTGCCAGCAGCCAAGAGACACTGACCGGGAAGCTGTTTTTT
TRBJ2-1 | - | TRBD2 | 16 | TRBV10-3 | CAISESSGRSDNEQFF | TGTGCCATCAGTGAGTCTAGCGGGAGAAGTGACAATGAGCAGTTCTTC
TRBJ2-1 | few | - | 14 | TRBV2 | CASSPKGGYNEQFF | TGTGCCAGCAGTCCTAAGGGGGGGTACAATGAGCAGTTCTTC
TRBJ2-6 | few | - | 13 | TRBV5-5 | CASSLFGANVLTF | TGTGCCAGCAGCTTGTTTGGGGCCAACGTCCTGACTTTC
TRBJ2-7 | few | - | 14 | TRBV12-3/TRBV12-4 | CASSLLGASYEQYF | TGTGCCAGCAGTTTATTGGGCGCCTCCTACGAGCAGTACTTC
TRBJ2-2 | few | TRBD1 | 14 | TRBV27 | CASRRTGGTGELFF | TGTGCCAGCAGGCGGACAGGGGGCACCGGGGAGCTGTTTTTT
TRBJ2-5 | many | TRBD2 | 15 | TRBV12-3/TRBV12-4 | CASSSPRGLQETQYF | TGTGCCAGCAGTTCCCCCCGGGGACTACAAGAGACCCAGTACTTC
TRBJ2-5 | - | - | 17 | TRBV7-2 | CASSPGRGGTTQETQYF | TGTGCCAGCAGCCCCGGACGGGGTGGGACAACTCAAGAGACCCAGTACTTC
TRBJ2-4 | - | TRBD1 | 13 | TRBV30 | CAWRDRAGNIQYF | TGTGCCTGGAGGGACAGGGCCGGGAACATTCAGTACTTC